A selection of T cell receptor beta chains follows, all from one sample in a study of blood T cell repertoires in COVID-19. TCRdb's copy holds only in-frame clones and misses some; the assay was immunoSEQ multiplex PCR. The sample consists of 160,000 or so clones, roughly four fifths of them appearing once. Material for sequencing was peripheral blood. These receptors were taken from a man between 60 and 75 years old with active or convalescent COVID-19. The CDR3 runs from the conserved cysteine through the conserved F or W. Each record gives: V gene, CDR3 protein.

>TRBV4-2
CASSRWDPRDRGDAPLHF
>TRBV2
CASRGDQGARAEAFF
>TRBV10-3
CAISESNRNTIYF
>TRBV28
CASSIAGEADTQYF
>TRBV6-5
CASSYGSGGDLRKLFF
>TRBV24-1
CATSDLPGGISGYTF
>TRBV29-1
CSAGQGGLNTEAFF
>TRBV6-5
CASSPRTGEEKLFF
>TRBV11-3
CASSLGSGQYEQYF
>TRBV19
CASSIPSGYYTEAFF
>TRBV6-2/TRBV6-3
CASSYQEAYEQYF
>TRBV7-8
CASSTPGLYGYTF
>TRBV18
CASSNQETQYF
>TRBV11-3
CASSRDGSENYEQYF
>TRBV29-1
CSGITPGLAGGRELFF
>TRBV27
CASSPTGPYGYTF
>TRBV24-1
CATSDLTSRGGLQETQYF
>TRBV24-1
CATSGAGTYEQYF
>TRBV7-2
CASSSGVGEQYF
>TRBV6-5
CASTSRAGGSETQYF
>TRBV2
CASARGQREDEQYF
>TRBV10-2
CASSEQTGLTEAFF
>TRBV28
CASSSGRAADTQYF
>TRBV5-1
CASSWVPGQGSEAYEQYF